A single sample gave rise to the 8 T cell receptor beta chains below, sequenced in a study of naive and memory T cell subsets (dated by TCRdb to about 2017). The protocol used for the library was UMI-ligation and nested PCR. Sequenced on an Illumina MiSeq. The beta constant-region primer consisted of an equimolar mixture of two oligonucleotides that together covered TRBC1 and TRBC2. The ligated cDNA went through four rounds of PCR with nested alpha and beta constant-region primers together with the SP2 primer. Through fastp at Q25 and MiXCR, TCRdb rebuilt clones from the public reads, retaining in-frame beta chains. CDR3 protein sequences are deduplicated, and each keeps its most common genes and DNA. Here the sample has 130,000 or so distinct CDR3 sequences; roughly 36% occur a single time. The ten most abundant clones make up around 0.92% of the sample. The sequencing input was central memory CD4+ T cells from blood. Explained via the paper, the cell subset or site label denotes: central memory, CD45RA- CD27+. The receptors were sampled from a human donor in good health.

The chain recombines TRBV7-6 with TRBJ2-7; D ambiguous. Germline values: CDR1 SGHVS, CDR2 FNYEAQ. The V end was cut by 1 base, the J end by 0 bases, with 10 bases between. This CDR3 has 15 amino acids. This CDR3 reads CASSLGVGPSYEQYF. The CDR3 nucleotides read TGTGCCAGCAGCTTAGGAGTAGGGCCCTCCTACGAGCAGTACTTC.

Only a few counts were recorded for this clonotype. The V and J genes are TRBV6-5 and TRBJ2-7, with TRBD2 identical over 16 bases. Germline CDR1 is MNHEY and CDR2 is SVGAGI. The CDR3 covers 15 residues. Trimming at V came to 4 bases and at J to 9 bases, leaving 6 bases not matched to a gene. The CDR3 DNA is TGTGCCAGCAGTTCCCCGGGACTAGCGGGAGGGGTGCAGTACTTC. Its protein product is CASSSPGLAGGVQYF.

The chain links TRBV13 to TRBJ2-7; 10 positions match TRBD2. The junction had 15 bases not matched to a gene; V was cut back by 5 bases and J by 5 bases. The length of the CDR3 is 17 residues. The germline V gene encodes CDR1 PRHDT and CDR2 FYEKMQ (reference sequence). The CDR3 spells CASSLLAGPVQGNEQYF. The CDR3 coding sequence is TGTGCCAGCAGCCTACTAGCGGGACCCGTCCAGGGGAACGAGCAGTACTTC.

With respect to this clonotype: A much larger clonotype is one base distant, so this may be a read error. The chain couples TRBV24-1 to TRBJ2-3; 10 nucleotides line up with TRBD1. With 9 bases clipped from V and 1 base from J, the junction kept 0 bases outside the gene matches. CDR3 length equals 13 residues. Per the germline V gene, CDR1 is KGHDR and CDR2 is SFDVKD. The CDR3 DNA reads TGTGCCACCGGGACAGGGGGCACAGATACGCAGTATTTT. Residues: CATGTGGTDTQYF.

This clonotype was picked up many times. The chain combines TRBV11-2 with TRBJ1-1; D is possibly TRBD1 (5 bases). From germline, CDR1 is SGHAT and CDR2 FQNNGV. The CDR3 has 16 amino acids. Trimming pared 4 bases from V and 1 base from J, leaving 16 bases between. CDR3 nucleotides: TGTGCCAGCAGCTCAGGGCTCCCCTCGACGAACACTGAAGCTTTCTTT. Its translation is CASSSGLPSTNTEAFF.

A few counts support this clonotype. The rearrangement links TRBV28 to TRBJ1-6; TRBD1 aligns across 8 bases. V gave up 2 bases and J gave up 10 bases; unmatched junction bases: 7. CDR1 and CDR2 from the germline V gene are MDHEN and SYDVKM. The length of the CDR3 is 15 residues. This CDR3 is CASSLRDRHRSPLHF. The CDR3 nucleotides read TGTGCCAGCAGTTTACGGGACAGGCATCGGTCACCCCTCCACTTT.

The chain is built from TRBV3-1 and TRBJ2-1; 8 bases match TRBD1. Losses at the gene ends were 4 bases for V and 8 bases for J; bases not matched to a gene: 1. The length of the CDR3 is 12 residues. Germline V lookup: CDR1 LGHDT, CDR2 YNNKEL (reference sequence). The CDR3 DNA sequence: TGTGCCAGCAGCCGGACAGGGCATGAGCAGTTCTTC. Translated: CASSRTGHEQFF.

This clonotype was observed a handful of times. The V gene is TRBV7-6, the J gene TRBJ2-1; no clear D. The V end was cut by 5 bases, the J end by 3 bases, with 8 bases between. Germline V lookup: CDR1 SGHVS, CDR2 FNYEAQ. The CDR3 totals 13 residues. The DNA of the CDR3 is TGTGCCAGCAGCCTAGGTTACTACAATGAGCAGTTCTTC. It translates to CASSLGYYNEQFF.